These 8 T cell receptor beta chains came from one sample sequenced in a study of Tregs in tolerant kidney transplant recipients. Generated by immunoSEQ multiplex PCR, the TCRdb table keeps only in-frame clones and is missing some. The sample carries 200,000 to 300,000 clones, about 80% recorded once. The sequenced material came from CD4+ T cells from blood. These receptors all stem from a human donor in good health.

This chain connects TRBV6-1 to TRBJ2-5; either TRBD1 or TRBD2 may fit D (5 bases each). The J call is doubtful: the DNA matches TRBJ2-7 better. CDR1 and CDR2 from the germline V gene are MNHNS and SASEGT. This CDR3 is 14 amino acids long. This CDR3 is CASSLSRGVYEQYF. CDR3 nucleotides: TGTGCCAGCAGCCTGTCCCGAGGGGTCTACGAGCAGTACTTC.

CDR3 sequence (DNA): TGTGCCAGCAGCCAAGTCGGGCGGTATAATGAAAAACTGTTTTTT. It codes for CASSQVGRYNEKLFF. The genes are TRBV4-2 and TRBJ1-4; no reliable D call. This CDR3 comprises 15 residues. Germline V gene lookup returns CDR1 LGHNA and CDR2 YNFKEQ. V was clipped by 1 base and J by 4 bases, with 10 bases between them.

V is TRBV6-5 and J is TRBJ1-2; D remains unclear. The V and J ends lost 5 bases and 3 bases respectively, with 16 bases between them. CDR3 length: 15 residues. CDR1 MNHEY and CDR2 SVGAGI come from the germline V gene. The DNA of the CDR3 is TGTGCCAGCAGTGTGGACCCTCTTTGGGACTATGGCTACACCTTC. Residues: CASSVDPLWDYGYTF.

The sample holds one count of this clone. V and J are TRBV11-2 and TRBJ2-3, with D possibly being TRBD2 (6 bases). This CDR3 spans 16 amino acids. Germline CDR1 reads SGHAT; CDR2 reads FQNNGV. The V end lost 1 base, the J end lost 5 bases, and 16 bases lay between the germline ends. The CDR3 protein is CASSLGHPGLRDTQYF. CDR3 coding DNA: TGTGCCAGCAGCTTAGGACACCCGGGACTTAGAGATACGCAGTATTTT.

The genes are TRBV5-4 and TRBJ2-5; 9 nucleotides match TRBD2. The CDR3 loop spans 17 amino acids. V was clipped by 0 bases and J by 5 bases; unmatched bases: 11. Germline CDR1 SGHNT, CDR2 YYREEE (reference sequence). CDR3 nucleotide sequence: TGTGCCAGCAGCTTGGGAGCGGGGGGCCGAGGGGGTGAGACCCAGTACTTC. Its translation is CASSLGAGGRGGETQYF.

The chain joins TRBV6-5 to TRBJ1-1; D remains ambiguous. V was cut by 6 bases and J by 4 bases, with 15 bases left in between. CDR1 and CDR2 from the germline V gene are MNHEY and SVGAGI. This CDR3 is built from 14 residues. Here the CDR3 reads CASSEGFRGTEAFF. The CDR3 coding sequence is TGTGCCAGCAGCGAGGGTTTCCGGGGCACTGAAGCTTTCTTT.

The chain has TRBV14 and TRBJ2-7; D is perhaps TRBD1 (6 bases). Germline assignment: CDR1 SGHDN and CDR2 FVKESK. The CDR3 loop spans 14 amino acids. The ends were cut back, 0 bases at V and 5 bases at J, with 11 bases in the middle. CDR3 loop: CASSQEGQTDEQYF. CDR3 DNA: TGTGCCAGCAGCCAAGAAGGACAGACCGACGAGCAGTACTTC.

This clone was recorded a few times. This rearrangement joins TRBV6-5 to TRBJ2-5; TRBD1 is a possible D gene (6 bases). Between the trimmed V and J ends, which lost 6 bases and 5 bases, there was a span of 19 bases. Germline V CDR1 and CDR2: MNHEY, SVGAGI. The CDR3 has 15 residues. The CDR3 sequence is CASSPKHRDWETQYF. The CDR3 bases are TGTGCCAGCAGCCCGAAACACAGGGATTGGGAGACCCAGTACTTC.